These T cell receptor beta chains were read from a single sample in a study of blood T cell repertoires in COVID-19. TCRdb keeps only in-frame clones here, not all; method: immunoSEQ multiplex PCR. The data hold some 70,000 clones, with about nine tenths observed a single time. The sequenced sample consisted of peripheral blood. These receptors all stem from a man aged 45 to 65 with active COVID-19. Both conserved end residues are part of each CDR3. D genes are given only for firm matches. The size field is filled for only some rows; it gives once, few, many or a size class.

length	size	V	J	D	CDR3	DNA
14	.	TRBV6-5	TRBJ1-2	.	CASSTDGTRGGYTF	TGTGCCAGCAGTACGGACGGGACAAGAGGTGGCTACACCTTC
13	.	TRBV18	TRBJ1-3	.	CASSPSSGNTIYF	TGTGCCAGCTCACCTTCTTCTGGAAACACCATATATTTT
13	once	TRBV13	TRBJ2-2	.	CASSQGSTGELFF	TGTGCCAGCAGCCAGGGGAGCACCGGGGAGCTGTTTTTT
14	few	TRBV5-1	TRBJ2-7	TRBD1	CASNSGTGVHEQYF	TGCGCCAGCAATTCCGGGACAGGGGTCCACGAGCAGTACTTC
13	few	TRBV6-5	TRBJ2-7	.	CASSPGHSYEQYF	TGTGCCAGCAGTCCAGGCCATTCCTACGAGCAGTACTTC
12	.	TRBV19	TRBJ1-1	.	CASSIVRAEAFF	TGTGCCAGTAGTATAGTGAGAGCTGAAGCTTTCTTT
11	.	TRBV7-9	TRBJ2-4	.	CASSQGPIQYF	TGTGCCAGCAGCCAGGGGCCCATTCAGTACTTC
15	.	TRBV28	TRBJ2-6	.	CASSLNRRGANVLTF	TGTGCCAGCAGTTTAAACCGGCGGGGGGCCAACGTCCTGACTTTC
14	.	TRBV6-5	TRBJ1-1	TRBD1	CASSYSQGATEAFF	TGTGCCAGCAGTTACTCACAGGGGGCAACTGAAGCTTTCTTT
14	.	TRBV6-6	TRBJ1-2	.	CASSYSAANYGYTF	TGTGCCAGCAGTTACTCCGCAGCTAACTATGGCTACACCTTC
17	.	TRBV15	TRBJ1-1	TRBD1	CATSSYLTGDPDTEAFF	TGTGCCACCAGCAGTTACCTTACAGGGGACCCGGACACTGAAGCTTTCTTT
13	.	TRBV28	TRBJ2-7	.	CASSSRSTGEQYF	TGTGCCAGCAGTTCCCGGTCCACAGGCGAGCAGTACTTC
14	.	TRBV27	TRBJ2-3	.	CASSFTGTTDTQYF	TGTGCCAGCAGTTTTACAGGGACCACAGATACGCAGTATTTT
14	.	TRBV5-4	TRBJ1-1	.	CASSPTGRNTEAFF	TGTGCCAGCAGCCCGACAGGCCGGAACACTGAAGCTTTCTTT
16	.	TRBV5-6	TRBJ2-1	.	CASSLGGTITDNEQFF	TGTGCCAGCAGCTTGGGAGGTACCATAACGGACAATGAGCAGTTCTTC
20	.	TRBV28	TRBJ1-4	TRBD1	CASSLSLSGQGLYTNEKLFF	TGTGCCAGCAGTTTATCTCTGTCGGGACAGGGCCTATACACTAATGAAAAACTGTTTTTT
16	.	TRBV15	TRBJ1-5	TRBD1	CATSRVGTGIQQPQHF	TGTGCCACCAGCAGAGTCGGGACAGGGATACAACAGCCCCAGCATTTT
14	.	TRBV7-2	TRBJ2-2	.	CASSTTRDTGELFF	TGTGCCAGCAGTACTACTAGGGACACCGGGGAGCTGTTTTTT
15	.	TRBV7-2	TRBJ2-3	.	CASSSSSTRVATQYF	TGTGCCAGCAGCTCATCGTCTACTAGAGTTGCTACGCAGTATTTT
14	.	TRBV7-3	TRBJ2-5	.	CASSPGITGETQYF	TGTGCCAGCAGCCCCGGGATTACCGGGGAGACCCAGTACTTC
17	.	TRBV4-2	TRBJ1-4	TRBD1	CASSQTLSGTGGKELFF	TGTGCCAGCAGCCAAACCCTAAGTGGGACAGGGGGTAAAGAACTGTTTTTT
14	.	TRBV5-6	TRBJ1-2	TRBD1	CASSPRGPPGGYTF	TGTGCCAGCAGCCCAAGGGGGCCCCCGGGAGGCTACACCTTC
13	.	TRBV30	TRBJ1-3	.	CAWTLSSGNTIYF	TGTGCCTGGACCCTAAGCTCTGGAAACACCATATATTTT
14	.	TRBV7-2	TRBJ1-1	.	CASSLSAGVTEAFF	TGTGCCAGCAGCTTAAGTGCGGGGGTAACTGAAGCTTTCTTT
15	once	TRBV4-1	TRBJ2-7	.	CASSQVAISSREQYF	TGCGCCAGCAGCCAGGTGGCCATATCGTCGAGGGAGCAGTACTTC
17	.	TRBV25-1	TRBJ2-2	TRBD1	CASSDEYDRESTGELFF	TGTGCCAGCAGCGACGAATACGACAGGGAGAGCACCGGGGAGCTGTTTTTT
15	.	TRBV2	TRBJ1-4	.	CASSEFGETNEKLFF	TGTGCCAGCAGTGAATTCGGGGAAACTAATGAAAAACTGTTTTTT
17	.	TRBV15	TRBJ2-1	TRBD2	CATSRVPPRENINEQFF	TGTGCCACCAGCAGAGTTCCACCGCGGGAGAATATAAATGAGCAGTTCTTC
16	.	TRBV5-5	TRBJ2-7	TRBD1	CASSPNFGTVSYEQYF	TGTGCCAGCAGCCCAAATTTTGGGACAGTATCCTACGAGCAGTACTTC
13	.	TRBV12-3/TRBV12-4	TRBJ1-3	.	CASNQNSGNTIYF	TGTGCCAGCAACCAGAACTCTGGAAACACCATATATTTT
13	once	TRBV9	TRBJ1-2	TRBD1	CASSAQGAGGYTF	TGTGCCAGCAGCGCACAGGGGGCAGGTGGCTACACCTTC